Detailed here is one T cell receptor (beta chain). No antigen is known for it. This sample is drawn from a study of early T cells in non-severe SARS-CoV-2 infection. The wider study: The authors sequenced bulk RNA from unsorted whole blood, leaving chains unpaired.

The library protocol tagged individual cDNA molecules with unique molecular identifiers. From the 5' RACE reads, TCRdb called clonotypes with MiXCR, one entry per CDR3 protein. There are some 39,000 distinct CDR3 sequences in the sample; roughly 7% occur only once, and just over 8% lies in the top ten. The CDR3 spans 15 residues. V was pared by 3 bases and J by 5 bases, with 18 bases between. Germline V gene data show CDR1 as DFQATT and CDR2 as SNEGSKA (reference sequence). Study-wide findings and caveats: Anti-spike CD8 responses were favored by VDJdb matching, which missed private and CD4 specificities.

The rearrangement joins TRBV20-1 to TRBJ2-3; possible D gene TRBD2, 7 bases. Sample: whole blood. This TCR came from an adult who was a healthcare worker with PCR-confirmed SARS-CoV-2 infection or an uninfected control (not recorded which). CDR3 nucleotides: TGCAGTGCTAGGGGGGCTAGCGGCTATAGAGATACGCAGTATTTT. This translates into CSARGASGYRDTQYF.